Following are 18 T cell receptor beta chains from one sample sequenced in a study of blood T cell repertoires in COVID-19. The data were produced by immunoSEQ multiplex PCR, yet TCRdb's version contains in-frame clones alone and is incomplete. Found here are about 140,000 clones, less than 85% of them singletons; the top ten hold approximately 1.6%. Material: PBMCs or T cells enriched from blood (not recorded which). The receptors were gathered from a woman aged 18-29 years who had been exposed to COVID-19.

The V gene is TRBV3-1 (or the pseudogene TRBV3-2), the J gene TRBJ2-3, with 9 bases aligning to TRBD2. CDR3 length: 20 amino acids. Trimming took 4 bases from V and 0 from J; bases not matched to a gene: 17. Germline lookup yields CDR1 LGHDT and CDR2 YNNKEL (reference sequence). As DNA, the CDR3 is TGTGCCAGCAGCCTTTCGGAGCCGGGACTAGCCCGCACTAGCACAGATACGCAGTATTTT. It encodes CASSLSEPGLARTSTDTQYF.

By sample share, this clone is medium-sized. As DNA, the CDR3 is TGTGCCAGCAGTACCGGGACAGAGTTCTACGAGCAGTACTTC. Translated, it gives CASSTGTEFYEQYF. V gene TRBV6-2 or TRBV6-3 combines with J gene TRBJ2-7; 7 nucleotides agree with TRBD1. V lost 5 bases and J lost 3; bases outside the gene matches: 7. This CDR3 contains 14 residues. Germline CDR1 and CDR2: MNHEY and SVGEGT.

The DNA for the CDR3 is TGCGCCAGCAGCCCCCGGAGCGCCGGTTCTGGCAATGAGCAGTTCTTC. This translates into CASSPRSAGSGNEQFF. This chain links TRBV4-1 with TRBJ2-1; D is ambiguous. Germline V gene sequence: CDR1 MGHRA, CDR2 YSYEKL. The V end lost 4 bases, the J end lost 6 bases, and 19 bases lay between the germline ends. This CDR3 has 16 amino acids.

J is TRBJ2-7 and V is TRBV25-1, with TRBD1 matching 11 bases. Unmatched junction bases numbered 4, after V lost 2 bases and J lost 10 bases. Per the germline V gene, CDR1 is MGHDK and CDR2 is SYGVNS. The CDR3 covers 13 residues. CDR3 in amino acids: CASSELGQGGQYF. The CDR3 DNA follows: TGTGCCAGCAGTGAACTGGGACAGGGGGGTCAGTACTTC.

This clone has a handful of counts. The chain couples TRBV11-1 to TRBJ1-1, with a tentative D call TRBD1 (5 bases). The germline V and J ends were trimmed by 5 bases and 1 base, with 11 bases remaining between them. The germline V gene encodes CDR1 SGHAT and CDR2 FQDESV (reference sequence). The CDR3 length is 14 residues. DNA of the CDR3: TGTGCCAGCAGCCCAGGGAATTGGAACACTGAAGCTTTCTTT. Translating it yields CASSPGNWNTEAFF.

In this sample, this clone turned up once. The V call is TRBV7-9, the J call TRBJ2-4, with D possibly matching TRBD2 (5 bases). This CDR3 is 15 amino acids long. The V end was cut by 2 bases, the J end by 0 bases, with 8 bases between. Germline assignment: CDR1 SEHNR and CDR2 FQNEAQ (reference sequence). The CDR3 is CASSLPGLAKNIQYF. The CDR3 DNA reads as TGTGCCAGCAGCTTACCCGGACTAGCCAAAAACATTCAGTACTTC.

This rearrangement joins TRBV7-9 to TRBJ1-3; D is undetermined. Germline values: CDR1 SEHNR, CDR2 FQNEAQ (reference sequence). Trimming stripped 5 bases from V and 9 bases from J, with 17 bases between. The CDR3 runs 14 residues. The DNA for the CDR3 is TGTGCCAGCAGCGTGGATGGAGGGTTGAGCACCATATATTTT. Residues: CASSVDGGLSTIYF.

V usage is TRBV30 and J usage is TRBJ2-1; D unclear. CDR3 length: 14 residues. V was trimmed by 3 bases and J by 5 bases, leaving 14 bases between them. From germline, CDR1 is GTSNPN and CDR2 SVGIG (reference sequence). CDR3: CAWRVPGSHNEQFF. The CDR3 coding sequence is TGTGCCTGGAGGGTTCCAGGCTCACACAATGAGCAGTTCTTC.

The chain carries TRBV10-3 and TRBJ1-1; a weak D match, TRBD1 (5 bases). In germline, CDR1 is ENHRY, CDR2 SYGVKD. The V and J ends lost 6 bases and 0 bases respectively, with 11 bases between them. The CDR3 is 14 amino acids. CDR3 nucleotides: TGTGCCATCAGCCCAGGGAACGTGAACACTGAAGCTTTCTTT. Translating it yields CAISPGNVNTEAFF.

The DNA for the CDR3 is TGTGCCAGCAGCTCCGTAGCAGGCGGGAGGCCCAACAATGAGCAGTTCTTC. Residues: CASSSVAGGRPNNEQFF. The chain joins TRBV5-4 to TRBJ2-1, with TRBD2 matching over 8 bases. There are 17 residues in the CDR3. Germline V CDR1 and CDR2: SGHNT, YYREEE (reference sequence). Germline trimming cut 3 bases from V and 5 bases from J; bases unmatched to any gene: 13.

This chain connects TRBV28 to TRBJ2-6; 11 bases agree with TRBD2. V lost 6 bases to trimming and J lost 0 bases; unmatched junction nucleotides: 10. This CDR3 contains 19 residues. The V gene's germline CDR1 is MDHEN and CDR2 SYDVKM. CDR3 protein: CASRPLAGALNSGANVLTF. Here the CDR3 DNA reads TGTGCCAGCAGGCCACTAGCGGGAGCCCTCAACTCTGGGGCCAACGTCCTGACTTTC.

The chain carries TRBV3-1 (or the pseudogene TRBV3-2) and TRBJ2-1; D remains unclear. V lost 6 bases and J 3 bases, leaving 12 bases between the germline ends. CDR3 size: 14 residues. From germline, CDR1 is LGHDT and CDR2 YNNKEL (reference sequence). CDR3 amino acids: CASSQTLFYNEQFF. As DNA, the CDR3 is TGTGCCAGCAGTCAGACTCTGTTCTACAATGAGCAGTTCTTC.

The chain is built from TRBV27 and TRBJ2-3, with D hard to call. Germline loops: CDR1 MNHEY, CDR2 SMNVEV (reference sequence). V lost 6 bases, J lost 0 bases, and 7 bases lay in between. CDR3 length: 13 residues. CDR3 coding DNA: TGTGCCAGCAGAGCGCAGAGCACAGATACGCAGTATTTT. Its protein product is CASRAQSTDTQYF.

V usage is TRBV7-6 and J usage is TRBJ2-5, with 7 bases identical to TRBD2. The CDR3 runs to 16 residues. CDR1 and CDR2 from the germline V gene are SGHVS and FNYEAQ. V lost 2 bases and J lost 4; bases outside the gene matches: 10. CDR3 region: CASSLSLVAGLETQYF. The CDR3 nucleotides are TGTGCCAGCAGCTTAAGCTTGGTAGCGGGCCTAGAGACCCAGTACTTC.

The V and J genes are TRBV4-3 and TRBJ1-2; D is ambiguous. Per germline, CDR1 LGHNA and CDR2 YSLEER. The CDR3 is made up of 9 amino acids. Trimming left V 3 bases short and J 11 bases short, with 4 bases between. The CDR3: CASSHSYTF. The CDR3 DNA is TGCGCCAGCAGCCACTCTTACACCTTC.

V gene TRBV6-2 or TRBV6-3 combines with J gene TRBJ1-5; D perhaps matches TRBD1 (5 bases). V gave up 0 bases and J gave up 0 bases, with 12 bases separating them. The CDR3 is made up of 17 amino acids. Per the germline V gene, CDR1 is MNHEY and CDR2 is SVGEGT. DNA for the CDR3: TGTGCCAGCAGTTACTCTCAGGGCCATTATAGCAATCAGCCCCAGCATTTT. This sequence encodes CASSYSQGHYSNQPQHF.

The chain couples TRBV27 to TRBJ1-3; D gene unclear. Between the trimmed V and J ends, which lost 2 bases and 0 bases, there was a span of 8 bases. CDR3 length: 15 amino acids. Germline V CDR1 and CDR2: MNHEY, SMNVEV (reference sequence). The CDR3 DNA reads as TGTGCCAGCAGTTTAACAGTAGGCTCTGGAAACACCATATATTTT. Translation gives CASSLTVGSGNTIYF.

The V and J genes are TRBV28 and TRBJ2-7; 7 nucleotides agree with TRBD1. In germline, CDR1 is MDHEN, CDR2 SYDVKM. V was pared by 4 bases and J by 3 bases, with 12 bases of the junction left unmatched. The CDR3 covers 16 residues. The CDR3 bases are TGTGCCAGCAGTTCCACTCGACAGGGTCTAGGCTACGAGCAGTACTTC. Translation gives CASSSTRQGLGYEQYF. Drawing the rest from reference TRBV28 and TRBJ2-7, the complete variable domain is DVKVTQSSRYLVKRTGEKVFLECVQDMDHENMFWYRQDPGLGLRLIYFSYDVKMKEKGDIPEGYSVSREKKERFSLILESASTNQTSMYLCASSSTRQGLGYEQYFGPGTRLTVT.